These 23 T cell receptor beta chains were all obtained from the same sample, sequenced in a study of blood T cell repertoires in COVID-19 (dated by TCRdb to 2018 to 2020). The library was obtained by the immunoSEQ multiplex PCR assay. What TCRdb holds here is the immuneACCESS table cut down to in-frame rearrangements. Part of the clones is not present; checked against another copy, under half of the missing clones reflect an unresolved V gene, and the others are unexplained. This sample is represented by about 280,000 clones; 85% to 90% of them were singletons. Around 1.7% of the sample belongs to the ten largest clones. Sequencing was carried out using PBMCs or T cells enriched from blood (not recorded which). The source of these receptors is a woman under 30 with acute COVID-19.

In this sample, this clone turned up once. This sequence joins TRBV5-5 and TRBJ1-4, with 9 bases identical to TRBD1. The ends lost 0 bases at V and 5 bases at J; junction bases unmatched: 5. The CDR3 is made up of 16 amino acids. In germline, CDR1 is SGHKS, CDR2 YYEKEE (reference sequence). This chain's CDR3 is CASSLGAGTGNEKLFF. Here the CDR3 DNA reads TGTGCCAGCAGCTTGGGAGCCGGGACAGGGAATGAAAAACTGTTTTTT.

J is TRBJ1-5 and V is TRBV2; TRBD1 is a possible D gene (5 bases). The CDR3 has 16 amino acids. V lost 6 bases to trimming and J lost 8 bases, with 23 bases between them. Germline CDR1 and CDR2: SNHLY and FYNNEI. Here the CDR3 reads CASRDKWLGGPEPQHF. CDR3 DNA: TGTGCCAGCAGGGACAAATGGCTCGGGGGACCAGAGCCCCAGCATTTT. The complete variable domain, with remaining parts taken from reference TRBV2 and TRBJ1-5, reads EPEVTQTPSHQVTQMGQEVILRCVPISNHLYFYWYRQILGQKVEFLVSFYNNEISEKSEIFDDQFSVERPDGSNFTLKIRSTKLEDSAMYFCASRDKWLGGPEPQHFGDGTRLSIL.

The chain has TRBV3-1 (or the pseudogene TRBV3-2) and TRBJ1-3; D possibly corresponds to TRBD1 (5 bases). With 0 bases removed from V and 1 base from J, the gap between germline ends came to 13 bases. The germline V gene has CDR1 LGHDT and CDR2 YNNKEL (reference sequence). The CDR3 consists of 17 residues. CDR3 amino acids: CASSQDRKGISGNTIYF. As DNA, the CDR3 is TGTGCCAGCAGCCAAGATCGGAAGGGGATATCTGGAAACACCATATATTTT.

The V call is TRBV24-1, the J call TRBJ2-3, with TRBD2 matching 11 bases. Germline V CDR1 and CDR2: KGHDR, SFDVKD. The CDR3 loop spans 22 amino acids. V was clipped by 8 bases and J by 3 bases; unmatched bases: 27. The CDR3: CATNHRDSETSETSGTTDTQYF. The CDR3, as DNA: TGTGCCACCAATCACCGGGACAGTGAAACTTCCGAGACTAGCGGGACAACAGATACGCAGTATTTT.

The V and J genes are TRBV11-2 and TRBJ1-2; 7 positions agree with TRBD1. The CDR3 has 13 residues. Looked up from germline, CDR1 is SGHAT and CDR2 is FQNNGV. Trimming cost V 5 bases and J 3 bases; bases outside gene matches: 3. The CDR3 spells CASSPGQHYGYTF. CDR3 bases: TGTGCCAGCAGCCCGGGACAGCACTATGGCTACACCTTC.

This clone was detected only once. J is TRBJ2-3 and V is TRBV27; 9 nucleotides line up with TRBD1. V lost 5 bases, J lost 4 bases, and 10 bases stayed unmatched. This CDR3 has 16 residues. Germline CDR1 and CDR2: MNHEY and SMNVEV (reference sequence). The CDR3 DNA sequence: TGTGCCAGCAGTCTCGTCCGGGACAGGGCTTCAGATACGCAGTATTTT. Residues: CASSLVRDRASDTQYF.

The chain uses TRBV20-1 and TRBJ1-1; D ambiguous. Germline-derived CDR1 and CDR2 are DFQATT and SNEGSKA (reference sequence). CDR3 length: 13 amino acids. Trimming stripped 3 bases from V and 1 base from J, with 9 bases between. CDR3 protein: CSASPTANTEAFF. The CDR3 nucleotides are TGCAGTGCTAGTCCTACAGCGAACACTGAAGCTTTCTTT.

The chain carries TRBV6-2 or TRBV6-3 and TRBJ1-5; D is possibly TRBD1 (5 bases). CDR1 and CDR2 from the germline V gene are MNHEY and SVGEGT. The ends were cut back, 5 bases at V and 3 bases at J, with 14 bases in the middle. CDR3 length: 15 residues. In nucleotides, the CDR3 is TGTGCCAGCAGTCTTCAGGGTGATAACAATCAGCCCCAGCATTTT. Its translation: CASSLQGDNNQPQHF.

This clone showed up just once. V is TRBV7-7 and J is TRBJ2-5; the match to TRBD2 covers 8 bases. This CDR3 comprises 13 residues. Germline-derived CDR1 and CDR2 are SSHAT and FNYEAQ (reference sequence). V lost 5 bases, J lost 4 bases, and 3 bases stayed unmatched. The CDR3: CASSPGGVETQYF. In DNA form, the CDR3 reads TGTGCCAGCAGCCCCGGGGGGGTAGAGACCCAGTACTTC.

The chain couples TRBV19 to TRBJ1-1; TRBD1 agrees at 8 bases. This CDR3 spans 16 amino acids. CDR1 LNHDA and CDR2 SQIVND come from the germline V gene (reference sequence). The junction had 10 bases not matched to a gene; V was cut back by 7 bases and J by 0 bases. The CDR3 loop is CASTRQGYIMNTEAFF. CDR3 DNA sequence: TGTGCCAGTACTCGACAGGGGTATATCATGAACACTGAAGCTTTCTTT. The complete variable domain, with remaining parts taken from reference TRBV19 and TRBJ1-1, reads DGGITQSPKYLFRKEGQNVTLSCEQNLNHDAMYWYRQDPGQGLRLIYYSQIVNDFQKGDIAEGYSVSREKKESFPLTVTSAQKNPTAFYLCASTRQGYIMNTEAFFGQGTRLTVV.

This rearrangement joins TRBV7-8 to TRBJ1-3, with no clear D. This CDR3 region has 13 residues. The germline V and J ends were trimmed by 4 bases and 8 bases, with 12 bases remaining between them. Germline V CDR1 and CDR2: SGHVS, FQNEAQ. CDR3 DNA sequence: TGTGCCAGCAGCTCAGAGGGCGCTGACACCATATATTTT. Amino acid sequence: CASSSEGADTIYF.

V and J are TRBV28 and TRBJ1-4, with 10 bases fitting TRBD1. The CDR3 covers 18 residues. V lost 2 bases to trimming and J lost 8 bases; unmatched junction nucleotides: 14. Germline loops: CDR1 MDHEN, CDR2 SYDVKM. The CDR3 DNA reads as TGTGCCAGCAGTTTAGCCAGACAGGGGGCGCCGCTGGGCGAAAAACTGTTTTTT. It translates to CASSLARQGAPLGEKLFF.

The rearrangement joins TRBV7-9 to TRBJ1-1; D call uncertain. V was cut by 10 bases and J by 2 bases, with 11 bases left in between. The germline CDR1 and CDR2 sequences are SEHNR and FQNEAQ (reference sequence). The CDR3 covers 12 residues. The CDR3 sequence: CATKAQNTEAFF. CDR3 nucleotides: TGTGCCACCAAAGCCCAAAACACTGAAGCTTTCTTT.

This chain uses TRBV28 with TRBJ2-1; D perhaps matches TRBD1 (5 bases). This CDR3 contains 16 residues. Trimming took off 1 base at V and 1 base at J, with 11 bases between the two ends. Per germline, CDR1 MDHEN and CDR2 SYDVKM. For the CDR3, the DNA is TGTGCCAGCAGTTTATTGGGAAGGGGTTCCTACAATGAGCAGTTCTTC. Protein: CASSLLGRGSYNEQFF.

The V gene is TRBV11-2, the J gene TRBJ1-3; the D gene is possibly TRBD1 (5 bases). The CDR3 sequence is 19 residues long. CDR1 SGHAT and CDR2 FQNNGV come from the germline V gene. Trimming left V 1 base short and J 0 bases short, with 19 bases between. The CDR3 reads CASSLASPGLSGSGNTIYF. Written as DNA, the CDR3 is TGTGCCAGCAGCTTAGCCTCACCGGGACTCAGCGGCTCTGGAAACACCATATATTTT.

The chain is built from TRBV19 and TRBJ2-1; TRBD2 aligns across 10 bases. J lost 4 bases, V lost 4 bases, and 16 bases had no gene match. This CDR3 spans 19 amino acids. CDR1 LNHDA and CDR2 SQIVND come from the germline V gene (reference sequence). The CDR3 coding sequence is TGTGCCAGTAGTACCCTCCCTAGCGGGAGCCTATCAACTTACAATGAGCAGTTCTTC. Residues: CASSTLPSGSLSTYNEQFF.

The chain has TRBV15 and TRBJ1-2, with D maybe TRBD1 (6 bases). The ends were cut back, 1 base at V and 4 bases at J, with 19 bases in the middle. CDR1 and CDR2 from the germline V gene are LNHNV and YYDKDF (reference sequence). The CDR3 covers 17 residues. CDR3 sequence reads: CATSRAASGGLSYGYTF. The CDR3 nucleotides read TGTGCCACCAGCAGAGCGGCGTCGGGGGGCCTTAGCTATGGCTACACCTTC.

The rearrangement uses TRBV11-2 and TRBJ2-2; D is possibly TRBD2 (6 bases). V was trimmed by 6 bases and J by 2 bases, leaving 10 bases between them. There are 14 residues in the CDR3. Germline-derived CDR1 and CDR2 are SGHAT and FQNNGV. CDR3 DNA sequence: TGTGCCAGCAGTCGGGACTTTAACACCGGGGAGCTGTTTTTT. Translating gives CASSRDFNTGELFF.

The genes are TRBV6-4 and TRBJ2-3; TRBD2 matches at 7 bases. This CDR3 spans 14 amino acids. The ends lost 6 bases at V and 2 bases at J; junction bases unmatched: 5. Germline V gene sequence: CDR1 MRHNA, CDR2 SNTAGT. The CDR3 sequence: CASSPTSFTDTQYF. The CDR3 bases are TGTGCCAGCAGCCCGACTAGCTTCACAGATACGCAGTATTTT.

The chain is built from TRBV9 and TRBJ1-2; D is unresolved. The CDR3 runs to 13 residues. Looked up from germline, CDR1 is SGDLS and CDR2 is YYNGEE. The V end was cut by 2 bases, the J end by 1 base, with 6 bases between. This CDR3 is CASSVDNNYGYTF. The CDR3 nucleotides read TGTGCCAGCAGCGTCGACAATAACTATGGCTACACCTTC.

The V call is TRBV5-1, the J call TRBJ2-3, with 7 bases identical to TRBD2. CDR1 SGHRS and CDR2 YFSETQ come from the germline V gene. This CDR3 contains 16 residues. J lost 0 bases, V lost 4 bases, and 8 bases had no gene match. The CDR3 spells CASSAGDSLSTDTQYF. The CDR3 nucleotides read TGCGCCAGCAGCGCGGGGGACTCCCTAAGCACAGATACGCAGTATTTT.

V and J are TRBV5-1 and TRBJ2-6; 8 bases line up with TRBD1. J lost 2 bases, V lost 0 bases, and 4 bases had no gene match. Germline loops: CDR1 SGHRS, CDR2 YFSETQ. The CDR3 contains 17 residues. The CDR3 reads CASSLALDRAGANVLTF. The CDR3 region has the DNA TGCGCCAGCAGCTTGGCTCTGGACAGGGCTGGGGCCAACGTCCTGACTTTC.

A remark on this clone: Relative to the germline gene, one junction end is altered; a read error may explain this. The rearrangement links TRBV4-2 to TRBJ2-7, with 10 nucleotides matching TRBD2. Per germline, CDR1 LGHNA and CDR2 YNFKEQ. This CDR3 has 14 residues. CDR3 nucleotide sequence: TGTGCCAGCAGCCAAGAATCGGCTAGCGGGGGATCGGTTTTC. Its translation is CASSQESASGGSVF.